These 14 T cell receptor beta chains were sequenced from one sample in a study of T cells in Graves' hyperthyroidism and ophthalmopathy. Using RNA transcripts as the source, TCR beta CDR3 regions were amplified. A first-round RT-PCR of the TCR CDR3 used the HTBI primer set. TCRdb ran MiXCR on the multiplex PCR reads and lists one entry per CDR3 protein. The sample contains under 400,000 distinct CDR3 sequences, about a sixth of which appear only once. The sequenced material came from blood. All receptors come from a woman between 40 and 55 years old with Graves' ophthalmopathy.

This clonotype was detected a few times. The rearrangement links TRBV13 to TRBJ2-2; tentatively, D is TRBD2 (6 bases). The V end was cut by 5 bases, the J end by 6 bases, with 10 bases between. The germline gives CDR1 PRHDT, CDR2 FYEKMQ (reference sequence). The CDR3 spans 13 residues. CDR3 DNA: TGTGCCAGCAGCCCCGGCGGGGCCGGGGAGCTGTTTTTT. As protein: CASSPGGAGELFF.

This chain connects TRBV6-5 to TRBJ1-2; D gene ambiguous. Germline V gene lookup returns CDR1 MNHEY and CDR2 SVGAGI. V gave up 0 bases and J gave up 11 bases, with 13 bases separating them. This CDR3 region has 13 residues. For the CDR3, the DNA is TGTGCCAGCAGTTACTCTCCGGCCGAAGGTTACACCTTC. As protein: CASSYSPAEGYTF.

This clonotype has a count of ten or more. The chain employs TRBV20-1 and TRBJ1-1; a possible D gene is TRBD1 (5 bases). Germline V gene lookup returns CDR1 DFQATT and CDR2 SNEGSKA (reference sequence). The CDR3 has 13 residues. Trimming stripped 4 bases from V and 5 bases from J, with 14 bases between. CDR3 in amino acids: CSANRLSGTEAFF. CDR3 sequence (DNA): TGCAGTGCTAACAGGCTTAGCGGAACTGAAGCTTTCTTT.

This clonotype was detected ten times or more. V and J are TRBV18 and TRBJ1-1, with no clear D. This CDR3 is built from 15 residues. Germline CDR1 KGHSH, CDR2 LQKENI. Trimming left V 5 bases short and J 3 bases short, with 16 bases between. CDR3: CASSAGRGRDTEAFF. The CDR3 DNA sequence: TGTGCCAGCTCAGCCGGGCGGGGTCGGGACACTGAAGCTTTCTTT.

The J gene is TRBJ2-7, the V gene TRBV6-2 or TRBV6-3; 12 nucleotides match TRBD1. The end of the DNA fits TRBJ2-1 better, so the J call may be wrong. The germline CDR1 and CDR2 sequences are MNHEY and SVGEGT. The CDR3 length is 14 residues. The CDR3 reads CASSLRGTGGEQFF. The CDR3 coding sequence is TGTGCCAGCAGTTTACGCGGGACAGGGGGCGAGCAGTTCTTC.

On this clonotype itself: A junction boundary mismatches the germline segment, possibly from a read error. The V and J genes are TRBV6-5 and TRBJ2-7, with no clear D. The germline gives CDR1 MNHEY, CDR2 SVGAGI. This CDR3 is 12 amino acids long. The CDR3 here is CASNFVGHEQSF. Here the CDR3 DNA reads TGTGCCAGCAATTTTGTGGGCCACGAGCAGTCCTTC.

This clonotype was seen at least ten times. J is TRBJ2-1 and V is TRBV10-3, with 10 bases matching TRBD1. This CDR3 comprises 15 residues. Germline loops: CDR1 ENHRY, CDR2 SYGVKD. V lost 5 bases to trimming and J lost 4 bases; unmatched junction nucleotides: 5. The CDR3 region has the DNA TGTGCCATCAGTACCGGGACAGGGGCTTACAATGAGCAGTTCTTC. Amino acid sequence: CAISTGTGAYNEQFF.

This clonotype was recorded many times. This chain links TRBV27 with TRBJ2-7; D perhaps matches TRBD2 (5 bases). The CDR3 loop spans 15 amino acids. The V gene lost 4 bases and the J gene lost 0 bases, with 13 bases spanning the gap. Germline V gene data show CDR1 as MNHEY and CDR2 as SMNVEV (reference sequence). The CDR3 coding sequence is TGTGCCAGCAGTTCCCGGGGTAGGAGCTCCTACGAGCAGTACTTC. Translation gives CASSSRGRSSYEQYF.

This clonotype was observed many times. Because the CDR3 is missing its conserved closing phenylalanine or tryptophan, this is likely a read error. This sequence joins TRBV27 and TRBJ2-4, with D hard to call. The V and J ends lost 4 bases and 3 bases respectively, with 13 bases between them. CDR1 MNHEY and CDR2 SMNVEV come from the germline V gene (reference sequence). The CDR3 has 15 residues. In DNA, the CDR3 is TGTGCCAGCAGTTCGGTGGGTTGGGGCAAAAACATTCAGTACCTC. Translating it yields CASSSVGWGKNIQYL.

This clonotype was recorded many times. This chain uses TRBV11-2 with TRBJ1-1; 7 bases agree with TRBD1. This CDR3 has 15 residues. The trim removed 0 bases at V and 4 bases at J, leaving 5 bases unmatched. Germline lookup yields CDR1 SGHAT and CDR2 FQNNGV. The CDR3 is CASSLEGTAGTEAFF. CDR3 in DNA: TGTGCCAGCAGCTTAGAGGGGACAGCGGGCACTGAAGCTTTCTTT.

In this sample, this clonotype turned up many times. The chain uses TRBV11-2 and TRBJ1-3, with D tentatively TRBD1 (6 bases). Trimming stripped 1 base from V and 2 bases from J, with 12 bases between. Germline assignment: CDR1 SGHAT and CDR2 FQNNGV. The CDR3 runs to 16 residues. CDR3 nucleotides: TGTGCCAGCAGCTTAGTCAGGGCAGGGGCTGGAAACACCATATATTTT. Translated, it gives CASSLVRAGAGNTIYF.

This clonotype was seen repeatedly, ten times or more. The CDR3 region has the DNA TGTGCCAGCAGTTTAGCCGAACAGGGGGCGAACACTGAAGCTTTCTTT. This encodes CASSLAEQGANTEAFF. The chain carries TRBV12-3 or TRBV12-4 and TRBJ1-1, with 9 bases identical to TRBD1. The CDR3 loop spans 16 amino acids. Trimming took 0 bases from V and 1 from J; bases not matched to a gene: 3.

This clonotype was found many times. The V gene is TRBV25-1, the J gene TRBJ2-7; D gene unclear. Trimming pared 4 bases from V and 3 bases from J, leaving 7 bases between. Germline CDR1 is MGHDK and CDR2 is SYGVNS. The CDR3 consists of 12 residues. CDR3 DNA sequence: TGTGCCAGCAGTGGCACCCTCTACGAGCAGTACTTC. Amino acid sequence: CASSGTLYEQYF.

This clonotype was recorded many times. This sequence joins TRBV5-1 and TRBJ2-7; unclear D gene. V was trimmed by 0 bases and J by 3 bases, leaving 7 bases between them. Per germline, CDR1 SGHRS and CDR2 YFSETQ. The CDR3 sequence is 13 residues long. The CDR3 DNA follows: TGCGCCAGCAGCTTGGAATACAGCTACGAGCAGTACTTC. This sequence encodes CASSLEYSYEQYF.